This passage covers 21 T cell receptor beta chains from one sample sequenced in a study of human CD4 T cells and Enterobacteriaceae. After about 6-7 days, proliferating activated T cells were FACS-sorted as CFSE-low CD25+ ICOS+ cells. Irradiated autologous monocytes pulsed with antigen were cultured at a 2:1 ratio with CFSE-labeled memory CD4+ T cells. Memory CD4+ T cells were sorted as all CD4+ cells except CD45RA+CCR7+CD95- naive cells, over 98% pure. Assay: immunoSEQ multiplex PCR; the TCRdb copy retains only in-frame clones and omits some. This sample has under 1,500 clones, with about 54% found just once. Material for sequencing was bacteria-reactive CD4+ T cells grown in culture. As for subset: CFSE-low proliferating memory CD4 T cells sorted after in vitro stimulation with a heat-inactivated bacterium or M. tuberculosis lysate. Receptors originate from a human donor in good health.

The rearrangement joins TRBV19 to TRBJ1-1; D unresolved. CDR3 length: 14 amino acids. Germline CDR1 is LNHDA and CDR2 is SQIVND (reference sequence). V lost 9 bases to trimming and J lost 0 bases, with 14 bases between them. Here the CDR3 DNA reads TGTGCCAGCGCAGAGAGGTCGATGAACACTGAAGCTTTCTTT. It translates to CASAERSMNTEAFF. Looking up the rest from reference TRBV19 and TRBJ1-1 gives the full variable domain: DGGITQSPKYLFRKEGQNVTLSCEQNLNHDAMYWYRQDPGQGLRLIYYSQIVNDFQKGDIAEGYSVSREKKESFPLTVTSAQKNPTAFYLCASAERSMNTEAFFGQGTRLTVV.

The gene calls are TRBV23-1 and TRBJ2-2; 11 bases are shared with TRBD1. TRBV23-1 is given ORF status, its function remaining uncertain. The CDR3 runs to 19 residues. The V segment lost 3 bases and the J segment 1 base; nucleotides outside the gene matches: 10. The CDR3 sequence: CASSQGNSGTGGNTGELFF. Written as DNA, the CDR3 is TGCGCCAGCAGTCAGGGCAATTCCGGGACAGGGGGGAACACCGGGGAGCTGTTTTTT.

About this clone: In this CDR3 the conserved last residue, phenylalanine or tryptophan, is missing, so a read error is likely. It is unclear where the CDR3 begins or ends on the DNA, so no DNA is shown, and the CDR3 is as TCRdb lists it. The chain couples TRBV5-6 to TRBJ2-3. The CDR3 adds up to 12 amino acids, both ends counted. CDR1 is SGHDT, CDR2 YYEEEE, per germline. CDR3 sequence reads: CASSLGTRAPTL.

This clone was detected a few times. The chain recombines TRBV11-2 with TRBJ2-3; D is unclear. Per the germline V gene, CDR1 is SGHAT and CDR2 is FQNNGV. The CDR3 totals 15 residues. Deletions cut 5 bases from V and 2 bases from J, with 14 bases between. CDR3 sequence: CASSPTQTHTDTQYF. The CDR3 coding sequence is TGTGCCAGCAGCCCCACGCAGACTCACACAGATACGCAGTATTTT.

The chain employs TRBV6-5 and TRBJ2-7, with D possibly TRBD1 on 6 matching bases. Germline V gene sequence: CDR1 MNHEY, CDR2 SVGAGI. The V end lost 5 bases, the J end lost 0 bases, and 8 bases lay between the germline ends. The CDR3 spans 13 residues. The CDR3 sequence is CASSEGHSYEQYF. CDR3 in DNA: TGTGCCAGCAGTGAGGGACACTCCTACGAGCAGTACTTC.

This clone was counted between two and nine times. The chain employs TRBV5-6 and TRBJ1-1; 8 nucleotides match TRBD1. CDR1 SGHDT and CDR2 YYEEEE come from the germline V gene. This CDR3 contains 14 residues. Trimming at V came to 1 base and at J to 11 bases, leaving 10 bases not matched to a gene. CDR3 DNA sequence: TGTGCCAGCAGCTTGATGGCGACAGGGGTTCCGGCTTTCTTT. Amino acids: CASSLMATGVPAFF.

The chain carries TRBV20-1 and TRBJ1-1; D not resolved. This CDR3 region has 11 residues. Germline V gives CDR1 DFQATT, CDR2 SNEGSKA (reference sequence). Between the trimmed V and J ends, which lost 6 bases and 2 bases, there was a span of 7 bases. Here the CDR3 reads CSAHGNTEAFF. DNA for the CDR3: TGCAGTGCGCACGGCAACACTGAAGCTTTCTTT.

The rearrangement joins TRBV27 to TRBJ2-5, with TRBD1 matching over 12 bases. The V segment lost 11 bases and the J segment 6 bases; nucleotides outside the gene matches: 19. CDR3 size: 17 residues. CDR1 is MNHEY, CDR2 SMNVEV, per germline (reference sequence). This CDR3 reads CAGIRDRGRLGKQTQYF. The CDR3 bases are TGTGCCGGTATCCGGGACAGGGGGCGCCTCGGCAAGCAGACCCAGTACTTC.

This chain uses TRBV30 with TRBJ1-5; D remains unclear. The length of the CDR3 is 14 residues. The germline CDR1 and CDR2 sequences are GTSNPN and SVGIG (reference sequence). V shed 2 bases and J shed 4 bases, with 12 bases lying between them. CDR3 residues: CAWSFQTGNQPQHF. CDR3 coding DNA: TGTGCCTGGAGTTTCCAGACTGGGAATCAGCCCCAGCATTTT.

This clone is large in the sample. The chain is built from TRBV27 and TRBJ2-2; D is unresolved. Trimming left V 8 bases short and J 0 bases short, with 7 bases between. Germline CDR1 and CDR2: MNHEY and SMNVEV (reference sequence). This CDR3 has 13 amino acids. CDR3 region: CASATPNTGELFF. CDR3 DNA sequence: TGTGCCAGCGCCACCCCGAACACCGGGGAGCTGTTTTTT.

This clone was counted a few times. The chain employs TRBV11-2 and TRBJ2-5, with 16 bases matching TRBD2. CDR1 is SGHAT, CDR2 FQNNGV, per germline. The CDR3 has 19 residues. V shed 5 bases, J shed 5 bases, and the junction held 14 bases outside the gene matches. CDR3 residues: CASSPNQGLAGGPRETQYF. The CDR3, as DNA: TGTGCCAGCAGCCCCAACCAGGGACTAGCGGGAGGGCCCCGGGAGACCCAGTACTTC. Based on the CDR3 plus reference TRBV11-2 and TRBJ2-5, the full variable domain is EAGVAQSPRYKIIEKRQSVAFWCNPISGHATLYWYQQILGQGPKLLIQFQNNGVVDDSQLPKDRFSAERLKGVDSTLKIQPAKLEDSAVYLCASSPNQGLAGGPRETQYFGPGTRLLVL.

The rearrangement joins TRBV5-4 to TRBJ2-3, with 8 bases fitting TRBD2. Germline CDR1 reads SGHNT; CDR2 reads YYREEE (reference sequence). This CDR3 region has 13 residues. Unmatched junction bases numbered 0, after V lost 0 bases and J lost 6 bases. CDR3 nucleotides: TGTGCCAGCAGCTTGGCGGGAGGGGATACGCAGTATTTT. As protein: CASSLAGGDTQYF.

The chain combines TRBV10-2 with TRBJ2-7, with 10 bases fitting TRBD1. Germline V lookup: CDR1 WSHSY, CDR2 SAAADI. V lost 5 bases, J lost 2 bases, and 12 bases stayed unmatched. CDR3 length: 17 amino acids. CDR3 DNA: TGCGCCAGCAGTCGGTTGGGAGGGACAGGGGCGACCTACGAGCAGTACTTC. Protein sequence: CASSRLGGTGATYEQYF.

The rearrangement links TRBV5-6 to TRBJ2-3, with 8 bases lining up with TRBD2. CDR1 SGHDT and CDR2 YYEEEE come from the germline V gene. CDR3 size: 15 residues. The V segment lost 4 bases and the J segment 0 bases; nucleotides outside the gene matches: 4. CDR3 region: CASSELAESTDTQYF. The CDR3 DNA reads as TGTGCCAGCAGCGAACTAGCGGAGAGCACAGATACGCAGTATTTT.

The V gene is TRBV5-1, the J gene TRBJ1-2; no reliable D call. Germline loops: CDR1 SGHRS, CDR2 YFSETQ. There are 15 residues in the CDR3. Trimming removed 0 bases at V and 0 bases at J, with 9 bases between. The CDR3 sequence: CASSLGPNTNYGYTF. CDR3 bases: TGCGCCAGCAGCTTGGGACCAAATACTAACTATGGCTACACCTTC. Looking up the rest from reference TRBV5-1 and TRBJ1-2 gives the full variable domain: KAGVTQTPRYLIKTRGQQVTLSCSPISGHRSVSWYQQTPGQGLQFLFEYFSETQRNKGNFPGRFSGRQFSNSRSEMNVSTLELGDSALYLCASSLGPNTNYGYTFGSGTRLTVV.

The genes are TRBV30 and TRBJ2-7; D possibly corresponds to TRBD2 (5 bases). Deletions cut 1 base from V and 6 bases from J, with 10 bases between. Germline assignment: CDR1 GTSNPN and CDR2 SVGIG (reference sequence). The CDR3 runs to 12 residues. The CDR3 bases are TGTGCCTGGAGTGAAAGAGGGCCCGAGCAGTACTTC. Translated, it gives CAWSERGPEQYF.

The chain is built from TRBV21-1 and TRBJ1-2. TRBV21-1 is deemed a pseudogene. CDR3 length equals 14 residues. The DNA for the CDR3 is TGTGCCAGCAGCTCGGGGAGTTCTAACTATGGCTACACCTTC. Its translation is CASSSGSSNYGYTF.

Concerning this clone: A junction boundary mismatches the germline segment, possibly from a read error. The CDR3 loop reads CASSPGTIRSNAEAFF. Here the CDR3 DNA reads TGCGCCAGCAGCCCGGGGACCATAAGGTCGAACGCTGAAGCTTTCTTT. J is TRBJ1-1 and V is TRBV5-1, with D possibly being TRBD1 (5 bases). The CDR3 has 16 residues. The germline V gene encodes CDR1 SGHRS and CDR2 YFSETQ.

This clone was detected only a few times. J is TRBJ1-1 and V is TRBV29-1; D remains unclear. CDR1 is SQVTM, CDR2 ANQGSEA, per germline. The CDR3 sequence is 12 residues long. V lost 5 bases to trimming and J lost 1 base, with 8 bases between them. This CDR3 reads CSVNQQNTEAFF. The CDR3 bases are TGCAGCGTTAACCAGCAGAACACTGAAGCTTTCTTT.

The V gene is TRBV5-1, the J gene TRBJ2-1; 8 nucleotides match TRBD1. The trim removed 6 bases at V and 1 base at J, leaving 6 bases unmatched. The CDR3 consists of 15 residues. Per the germline V gene, CDR1 is SGHRS and CDR2 is YFSETQ. CDR3 bases: TGCGCCAGCAATCGGGACAGGAGGTCCTACAATGAGCAGTTCTTC. It specifies CASNRDRRSYNEQFF.

In nucleotides, the CDR3 is TGTGCCACGGGACTGGGACCTTGGGATGAGCAGTTCTTC. Encoded protein: CATGLGPWDEQFF. The chain links TRBV6-1 to TRBJ2-1; D possibly corresponds to TRBD2 (6 bases). The CDR3 covers 13 residues. Germline values: CDR1 MNHNS, CDR2 SASEGT. Trimming cost V 10 bases and J 8 bases, with 18 bases left between them.